This T cell receptor (beta chain) was recovered during a study of regulatory T cells in long-lasting Graves disease. Whole-study results and caveats: Sample size was small, which may have lowered accuracy.

This clonotype was recorded many times. What it recognizes is unknown. With iRepertoire HTBI primers and Arm-PCR of CDR3 regions, TCR beta libraries were built. MiXCR, run by TCRdb on the multiplex PCR reads, gives a single entry per CDR3 protein. The table lists around 500,000 distinct CDR3 sequences, approximately 12% of them singletons. Time point reported: newly diagnosed GD, antithyroid drugs for less than 3 months. TCR sequences were obtained from RNA taken from PBMCs. Losses at the gene ends were 11 bases for V and 0 bases for J; bases not matched to a gene: 6. The CDR3 is made up of 14 amino acids. Germline V gene sequence: CDR1 SEHNR, CDR2 FQNEAQ (reference sequence). This same sample was also part of a study on T cells in Graves' hyperthyroidism and ophthalmopathy.

The specimen comprised peripheral blood mononuclear cells (PBMCs), sampled at new diagnosis, from a patient treated with antithyroid drugs. The sequence was collected from a man in his thirties or forties with Graves disease. The chain joins TRBV7-9 to TRBJ2-3; 9 bases match TRBD2. The CDR3 DNA reads as TGTGCCGGTCAGCGGGAGGTCAGCACAGATACGCAGTATTTT. This gives the protein CAGQREVSTDTQYF. Together with reference TRBV7-9 and TRBJ2-3, the CDR3 gives the full variable domain: DTGVSQNPRHKITKRGQNVTFRCDPISEHNRLYWYRQTLGQGPEFLTYFQNEAQLEKSRLLSDRFSAERPKGSFSTLEIQRTEQGDSAMYLCAGQREVSTDTQYFGPGTRLTVL.